This T cell receptor beta chain came from a study of blood T cells in healthy people across ages. The sample, around 10 milliliters of peripheral blood, was drawn from each donor. Sample-barcoded 5' priming and a J-beta primer mix drove a second PCR of roughly 6 to 12 cycles. TCRdb processed the 5' RACE reads anew with MiXCR; each CDR3 protein has one entry. The data contain hundreds of thousands of distinct CDR3 sequences, 20% to 25% of them seen just once; the ten biggest clones take up 9.4%. Germline CDR1 LGHDT, CDR2 YNNKEL (reference sequence). CDR3 length: 15 residues. This clonotype has just a few counts. One end of the junction is discordant with germline, which a read error may explain. Separately, the same data were catalogued under a study of T cells of mothers and their children. From that paper: Using around 1.5 ug per 15 ul, all extracted RNA underwent cDNA synthesis. Barcodes and 2-4 random nucleotides were added by M1S in the second PCR. The search for persistent microchimeric T cell clones detected none.

Sequences were obtained from blood. The sequence came from a boy aged 5-17 years in good health. This chain uses TRBV3-1 with TRBJ1-4; 7 bases agree with TRBD1. The CDR3 DNA reads as TGTGCCGGCAGCCAAACAGGGGTGACTAATGAAAAACTGTTTTTT. This encodes CAGSQTGVTNEKLFF. Drawing the rest from reference TRBV3-1 and TRBJ1-4, the complete variable domain is DTAVSQTPKYLVTQMGNDKSIKCEQNLGHDTMYWYKQDSKKFLKIMFSYNNKELIINETVPNRFSPKSPDKAHLNLHINSLELGDSAVYFCAGSQTGVTNEKLFFGSGTQLSVL.